This TCR beta chain was obtained from a study of blood T cell repertoires in COVID-19. The wider study: T cells, B-cell-depleted T cells, or PBMCs supplied cDNA or gDNA.

Source study methods: Estimation of nucleated cell counts was performed using reference gene primer amplification. Profiled with immunoSEQ multiplex PCR; TCRdb holds only in-frame clones, not every one. V and J calls and clone size are those listed in that table; D and trimming were worked out from the DNA. The sample holds 150,000 to 200,000 clones, 82% seen once. J lost 0 bases, V lost 1 base, and 3 bases had no gene match. Germline V gives CDR1 LNHDA, CDR2 SQIVND (reference sequence). The CDR3 runs 16 residues. This sequence was found in a woman between 65 and 79 years old with acute or convalescent COVID-19. Sequencing was performed on peripheral blood. The chain recombines TRBV19 with TRBJ2-1, with TRBD2 matching 7 bases. CDR3 DNA: TGTGCCAGTAGTATAGCGGGAGGACGCTCCTACAATGAGCAGTTCTTC. The encoded protein is CASSIAGGRSYNEQFF.